This T cell receptor (beta chain) comes out of a study of blood T cell repertoires in COVID-19. This CDR3 has 19 residues. Germline lookup yields CDR1 SGHNT and CDR2 YYREEE (reference sequence). The V gene lost 0 bases and the J gene lost 0 bases, with 16 bases spanning the gap. This table comes from immunoSEQ multiplex PCR, and its TCRdb copy is limited to in-frame clones, with some not included. This sample has approximately 180,000 clones; approximately 83% occur once, and the top ten carry about 7%. The chain is built from TRBV5-4 and TRBJ1-6; D is possibly TRBD1 (5 bases). The sample taken for sequencing was peripheral blood. The sequence derives from a woman aged 40-49 years with COVID-19, enrolled during active disease. As DNA, the CDR3 is TGTGCCAGCAGCTTGGGAGGGACTTTCCAGAGCTCCTATAATTCACCCCTCCACTTT. Residues: CASSLGGTFQSSYNSPLHF.